The next 27 T cell receptor beta chains were all read from a single sample in a study of CD8 T cells in ankylosing spondylitis. TCRdb redid the calling of the 5' RACE reads with MiXCR, one entry per CDR3 protein. The sample comprises under 300,000 distinct CDR3 sequences, about 11% of which are singletons, and 2.6% rests with the top ten. The sample taken for sequencing was blood, either unsorted or a sorted T cell fraction (not recorded which). The receptors were gathered from a male donor with ankylosing spondylitis or in good health (not recorded which).

CDR3 amino acids: CASSLKGEQYF. The CDR3 coding sequence is TGTGCCAGCAGCTTAAAGGGCGAGCAGTACTTC. V is TRBV7-6 and J is TRBJ2-7; D gene ambiguous. The V and J ends lost 2 bases and 6 bases respectively, with 5 bases between them. The CDR3 runs 11 residues. CDR1 and CDR2 from the germline V gene are SGHVS and FNYEAQ.

In its sample, this clonotype was seen many times. The chain is built from TRBV2 and TRBJ2-3; D unresolved. Germline CDR1 is SNHLY and CDR2 is FYNNEI. V shed 2 bases and J shed 4 bases, with 4 bases lying between them. The CDR3 consists of 12 residues. This chain's CDR3 is CASSEFPDTQYF. In nucleotides, the CDR3 is TGTGCCAGCAGTGAATTCCCAGATACGCAGTATTTT.

Of note for this clonotype: A much larger clone is a single base away; this may be a read error. The chain combines TRBV5-1 with TRBJ1-4; D is perhaps TRBD1 (5 bases). V was shortened by 0 bases and J by 5 bases, with 11 bases between the two germline ends. The length of the CDR3 is 15 residues. Per germline, CDR1 SGHRS and CDR2 YFSETQ. CDR3 in amino acids: CASSLGDGGNEKLFF. The CDR3 coding sequence is TGCGCCAGCAGCTTGGGAGACGGGGGAAATGAAAAACTGTTTTTT.

Many counts were recorded for this clonotype. The chain has TRBV30 and TRBJ2-3; D possibly corresponds to TRBD1 (6 bases). CDR3 length: 14 amino acids. Germline CDR1 reads GTSNPN; CDR2 reads SVGIG (reference sequence). V lost 4 bases and J 0 bases, leaving 11 bases between the germline ends. The CDR3 protein is CAWNRDTSTDTQYF. Here the CDR3 DNA reads TGTGCCTGGAACCGGGACACAAGCACAGATACGCAGTATTTT.

The sample holds many counts of this clonotype. The J gene is TRBJ2-7, the V gene TRBV20-1; 9 nucleotides align to TRBD1. The CDR3 length is 13 residues. Germline CDR1 reads DFQATT; CDR2 reads SNEGSKA (reference sequence). V trimming: 1 base; J trimming: 4 bases; junction bases outside the gene matches: 2. In DNA, the CDR3 is TGCAGTGCTAGAGTAGGGACAGGGTACGAGCAGTACTTC. The encoded protein is CSARVGTGYEQYF.

There are a few counts of this clonotype. V is TRBV7-2 and J is TRBJ1-5, with D perhaps matching TRBD1 (5 bases). V was shortened by 8 bases and J by 7 bases, with 9 bases between the two germline ends. The germline V gene encodes CDR1 SGHTA and CDR2 FQGNSA. CDR3 length: 11 amino acids. The CDR3 loop is CASGGGQPQHF. The CDR3 DNA is TGTGCCAGCGGGGGGGGACAGCCCCAGCATTTT.

This clonotype has a count of ten or more. This CDR3 is CASSAKETQYF. The DNA for the CDR3 is TGTGCCAGCAGTGCTAAGGAGACCCAGTACTTC. The V call is TRBV6-1, the J call TRBJ2-5, with D hard to call. Trimming removed 4 bases at V and 5 bases at J, with 5 bases between. There are 11 residues in the CDR3. CDR1 and CDR2 (germline): MNHNS, SASEGT.

This chain uses TRBV2 with TRBJ2-7; TRBD1 matches at 7 bases. Germline V gene lookup returns CDR1 SNHLY and CDR2 FYNNEI. V gave up 8 bases and J gave up 5 bases; unmatched junction bases: 9. CDR3 length equals 13 residues. The CDR3 DNA follows: TGTGCCAGCCGCGAGGGGGCGCAGGACGAGCAGTACTTC. Encoded protein: CASREGAQDEQYF.

This clonotype was observed many times. V is TRBV5-1 and J is TRBJ2-7; D is unresolved. CDR3 length equals 14 residues. Germline CDR1 reads SGHRS; CDR2 reads YFSETQ. Trimming shortened V by 0 bases and J by 0 bases, and 7 bases separated the two germline ends. The DNA for the CDR3 is TGCGCCAGCAGCTTGGCACAGATCTCCTACGAGCAGTACTTC. This translates into CASSLAQISYEQYF.

In this sample, this clonotype turned up many times. This chain joins TRBV5-6 and TRBJ2-3, with D perhaps TRBD2 (5 bases). Germline CDR1 reads SGHDT; CDR2 reads YYEEEE. V lost 4 bases and J 3 bases, leaving 15 bases between the germline ends. CDR3 size: 15 residues. The CDR3 coding sequence is TGTGCCAGCAGCCCCACGGGCGCGGGTACAGATACGCAGTATTTT. It specifies CASSPTGAGTDTQYF.

In regard to this clonotype: An end of the junction differs from the germline gene, which may be a read error. This rearrangement joins TRBV4-2 to TRBJ2-7; either TRBD1 or TRBD2 may fit D (5 bases each). The CDR3 runs to 13 residues. Germline V CDR1 and CDR2: LGHNA, YNFKEQ. CDR3 region: CTSSPGLPCEQYF. Here the CDR3 DNA reads TGTACCAGCAGCCCGGGGCTTCCCTGCGAGCAGTACTTC.

This clonotype was picked up many times. The CDR3 coding sequence is TGTGCCAGCAGTTTATCCCCCGGGGTAAGGGGATCTGGGGCCAACGTCCTGACTTTC. Its translation is CASSLSPGVRGSGANVLTF. The chain joins TRBV27 to TRBJ2-6; D possibly matches TRBD1 or TRBD2 (5 bases each). The CDR3 is 19 amino acids. Trimming removed 0 bases from V and 1 base from J, with 16 bases in between. CDR1 and CDR2 from the germline V gene are MNHEY and SMNVEV (reference sequence).

This clonotype was seen at least ten times. The chain uses TRBV20-1 and TRBJ2-7; 8 bases are shared with TRBD2. The germline V gene encodes CDR1 DFQATT and CDR2 SNEGSKA (reference sequence). The V gene end was trimmed by 0 bases and the J gene end by 3 bases; junction bases not matched to a gene: 10. The length of the CDR3 is 16 residues. Here the CDR3 reads CSARDDATSGIYEQYF. In nucleotides, the CDR3 is TGCAGTGCTAGAGATGACGCCACTAGCGGCATCTACGAGCAGTACTTC.

As concerns this clonotype: A read error may explain this, as a much larger clone is one base away. V and J are TRBV7-8 and TRBJ1-2, with D tentatively TRBD1 (5 bases). CDR1 SGHVS and CDR2 FQNEAQ come from the germline V gene. V was clipped by 0 bases and J by 9 bases, with 14 bases between them. This CDR3 contains 14 residues. CDR3 DNA sequence: TGTGCCAGCAGCTTAGCCCAGGGCATTCGTAGCTACACCTTC. It encodes CASSLAQGIRSYTF. The complete variable domain, with remaining parts taken from reference TRBV7-8 and TRBJ1-2, reads GAGVSQSPRYKVAKRGQDVALRCDPISGHVSLFWYQQALGQGPEFLTYFQNEAQLDKSGLPSDRFFAERPEGSVSTLKIQRTQQEDSAVYLCASSLAQGIRSYTFGSGTRLTVV.

The chain combines TRBV20-1 with TRBJ2-1; D is uncertain. There are 13 residues in the CDR3. V dropped 3 bases and J dropped 7 bases, with 13 bases sitting between them. From germline, CDR1 is DFQATT and CDR2 SNEGSKA (reference sequence). This CDR3 is CSARASTWNEQFF. Written as DNA, the CDR3 is TGCAGTGCTAGGGCCTCTACTTGGAATGAGCAGTTCTTC.

In DNA form, the CDR3 reads TGCGCCAGCAGCCCGAACAGGGGCACAGATACGCAGTATTTT. The encoded protein is CASSPNRGTDTQYF. The chain combines TRBV5-1 with TRBJ2-3; D is perhaps TRBD1 (6 bases). This CDR3 contains 14 residues. Germline lookup yields CDR1 SGHRS and CDR2 YFSETQ. V lost 4 bases to trimming and J lost 1 base, with 10 bases between them.

This clonotype was found many times. The genes are TRBV6-2 or TRBV6-3 and TRBJ2-5, with unresolved D. This CDR3 spans 11 amino acids. CDR1 is MNHEY, CDR2 SVGEGT, per germline. Trimming removed 2 bases from V and 6 bases from J, with 4 bases in between. CDR3 region: CASSYEQTQYF. Here the CDR3 DNA reads TGTGCCAGCAGTTACGAACAGACCCAGTACTTC.

There are many counts of this clonotype. The rearrangement uses TRBV3-1 and TRBJ1-1; 11 bases fit TRBD1. J was trimmed by 5 bases and V by 6 bases; bases with no gene match: 14. The CDR3 is 17 amino acids. Germline V gene sequence: CDR1 LGHDT, CDR2 YNNKEL (reference sequence). The CDR3 sequence is CASSLGQGAGFKTEAFF. CDR3 coding DNA: TGTGCCAGCAGTCTCGGACAGGGGGCTGGTTTTAAAACTGAAGCTTTCTTT.

This clonotype was observed many times. DNA for the CDR3: TGTGCCAGCAGCTCGCTGACGGGACTAGCGGGCACCGGGGAGCTGTTTTTT. As protein: CASSSLTGLAGTGELFF. The rearrangement uses TRBV7-2 and TRBJ2-2; 12 nucleotides line up with TRBD2. The germline V gene has CDR1 SGHTA and CDR2 FQGNSA. CDR3 size: 17 residues. The V and J ends lost 4 bases and 4 bases, in that order; junction bases with no gene match: 7.

This clonotype was observed many times. The chain recombines TRBV5-1 with TRBJ2-1; 10 bases map to TRBD1. J was trimmed by 6 bases and V by 1 base; bases with no gene match: 4. The CDR3 runs 15 residues. The germline V gene encodes CDR1 SGHRS and CDR2 YFSETQ. The CDR3 DNA reads as TGCGCCAGCAGCTTGTTGGGACAGGGGAGCAATGAGCAGTTCTTC. It codes for CASSLLGQGSNEQFF.

The table lists this clonotype with many counts. The V gene is TRBV19, the J gene TRBJ2-1, with 8 bases lining up with TRBD2. Germline V lookup: CDR1 LNHDA, CDR2 SQIVND (reference sequence). CDR3 length: 15 amino acids. Unmatched junction bases numbered 12, after V lost 8 bases and J lost 6 bases. CDR3 in amino acids: CASERPGLGFNEQFF. The CDR3, as DNA: TGTGCCAGTGAACGACCGGGACTAGGGTTCAATGAGCAGTTCTTC.

The chain is built from TRBV12-3 or TRBV12-4 and TRBJ2-3, with D unresolved. There are 11 residues in the CDR3. Trimming took 10 bases from V and 4 from J, leaving 9 bases between them. CDR3 DNA: TGTGCCAACAGAATATCAGATACGCAGTATTTT. Protein: CANRISDTQYF.

This clonotype was counted at least ten times. The chain has TRBV10-3 and TRBJ2-7, with TRBD2 matching over 8 bases. The V and J ends lost 0 bases and 4 bases, in that order; junction bases with no gene match: 5. The CDR3 has 15 amino acids. CDR1 is ENHRY and CDR2 is SYGVKD in the germline V gene. DNA of the CDR3: TGTGCCATCAGTGAGTCGGGGACTAGAAGTTACGAGCAGTACTTC. Residues: CAISESGTRSYEQYF.

There are many counts of this clonotype. The chain carries TRBV7-6 and TRBJ2-2; perhaps TRBD2 as D (6 bases). Trimming stripped 3 bases from V and 4 bases from J, with 15 bases between. Germline CDR1 and CDR2: SGHVS and FNYEAQ. The CDR3 contains 16 residues. CDR3 in amino acids: CASSFPSGLGTGELFF. Here the CDR3 DNA reads TGTGCCAGCAGCTTCCCGTCGGGACTTGGCACCGGGGAGCTGTTTTTT.

This clonotype has ten or more counts. This rearrangement joins TRBV12-3 or TRBV12-4 to TRBJ1-2; 8 nucleotides match TRBD1. The V gene end was trimmed by 0 bases and the J gene end by 4 bases; junction bases not matched to a gene: 4. This CDR3 spans 15 amino acids. In DNA form, the CDR3 reads TGTGCCAGCAGTTTAGCTGCAGGGGGCGGCTATGGCTACACCTTC. Translated: CASSLAAGGGYGYTF.

This clonotype was observed a handful of times. The genes are TRBV20-1 and TRBJ2-3, with TRBD2 matching over 9 bases. The CDR3 length is 18 residues. Germline CDR1 is DFQATT and CDR2 is SNEGSKA (reference sequence). CDR3 nucleotide sequence: TGCAGGGCCCGGGCTCCTAGCGGGGCCTCTCTGAGCACAGATACGCAGTATTTT. Encoded protein: CRARAPSGASLSTDTQYF.

V gene TRBV7-2 combines with J gene TRBJ2-3; 11 positions agree with TRBD1. J lost 0 bases, V lost 1 base, and 3 bases had no gene match. CDR1 is SGHTA and CDR2 is FQGNSA in the germline V gene. This CDR3 comprises 17 residues. For the CDR3, the DNA is TGTGCCAGCAGCTTAGTTGGGACAGGGGGTAGCACAGATACGCAGTATTTT. Protein: CASSLVGTGGSTDTQYF.